This T cell receptor (beta chain) came from a study of shared clonotypes between healthy human individuals. Findings and limits, study-wide: The authors sampled blood alone, and tissue repertoires likely differ.

Over several immunoSEQ plates, each subset's genomic DNA was distributed in even portions. Each unsorted PBMC replicate got 300 ng genomic DNA, tens of thousands of genomes. Some clones are missing from TCRdb's copy, which holds only in-frame ones; the method was immunoSEQ multiplex PCR. Here the sample spans about 490,000 clones, roughly 85% being singletons. This clone occurred a few times. Its specificity is unknown. CDR1 and CDR2 from the germline V gene are SNHLY and FYNNEI. V gave up 2 bases and J gave up 6 bases; unmatched junction bases: 2. This CDR3 region has 14 residues. The J gene is TRBJ2-7, the V gene TRBV2; 12 nucleotides align to TRBD2. This receptor was identified in a woman aged 40 to 50 in good health. Some clones in this sample may be carry-over from other donors' samples. Sequencing was performed on PBMCs. In nucleotides, the CDR3 is TGTGCCAGCAGTGAACAACTAGCGGGAGGCGAGCAGTACTTC. Translated: CASSEQLAGGEQYF.